These 20 T cell receptor beta chains were all obtained from the same sample, sequenced in a study of blood T cell repertoires in COVID-19. The data were produced by immunoSEQ multiplex PCR, yet TCRdb's version contains in-frame clones alone and is incomplete. This table holds about 200,000 clones, 90% to 95% found once. The sample consisted of peripheral blood. Receptors were obtained from a man aged 60 to 69 with COVID-19, enrolled during active disease.

The rearrangement links TRBV9 to TRBJ2-3; D is undetermined. Trimming cost V 0 bases and J 5 bases, with 10 bases left between them. The CDR3 contains 14 residues. CDR1 is SGDLS, CDR2 YYNGEE, per germline. Here the CDR3 DNA reads TGTGCCAGCAGCGTAGAAAGCGTTGGAGATACGCAGTATTTT. Protein: CASSVESVGDTQYF.

V and J are TRBV19 and TRBJ1-5, with TRBD1 matching 7 bases. There are 13 residues in the CDR3. Germline-derived CDR1 and CDR2 are LNHDA and SQIVND (reference sequence). V gave up 6 bases and J gave up 3 bases; unmatched junction bases: 2. CDR3 amino acids: CASRGQNNQPQHF. The DNA of the CDR3 is TGTGCCAGTAGGGGACAGAACAATCAGCCCCAGCATTTT.

The V and J genes are TRBV2 and TRBJ1-6; 10 positions agree with TRBD1. In germline, CDR1 is SNHLY, CDR2 FYNNEI. V shed 7 bases and J 0 bases; nucleotides not matched to a gene: 6. The CDR3 has 17 residues. CDR3 amino acids: CASNRDRGFSYNSPLHF. In DNA, the CDR3 is TGTGCCAGCAACCGGGACAGGGGTTTCTCCTATAATTCACCCCTCCACTTT.

Only one count was recorded for this clone. The chain has TRBV5-1 and TRBJ1-6; D perhaps matches TRBD1 (5 bases). The germline CDR1 and CDR2 sequences are SGHRS and YFSETQ. The germline V and J ends were trimmed by 4 bases and 6 bases, with 11 bases remaining between them. CDR3 size: 14 residues. The CDR3 nucleotides read TGCGCCAGCAGCCCCCAGGGTATTAATTCACCCCTCCACTTT. It specifies CASSPQGINSPLHF.

This chain joins TRBV2 and TRBJ2-4, with a tentative D call TRBD1 (6 bases). The CDR3 totals 15 residues. The germline V and J ends were trimmed by 7 bases and 2 bases, with 15 bases remaining between them. Germline V gives CDR1 SNHLY, CDR2 FYNNEI. In DNA, the CDR3 is TGTGCCAGCATTCCGGGCAGGGGATCCAAAAACATTCAGTACTTC. This translates into CASIPGRGSKNIQYF.

V is TRBV3-1 (or the pseudogene TRBV3-2) and J is TRBJ1-2, with a weak D call TRBD1 (6 bases). The germline CDR1 and CDR2 sequences are LGHDT and YNNKEL (reference sequence). V was trimmed by 2 bases and J by 2 bases, leaving 12 bases between them. The CDR3 is made up of 15 amino acids. CDR3: CASSQFGTRNYGYTF. CDR3 DNA sequence: TGTGCCAGCAGCCAATTTGGGACAAGAAACTATGGCTACACCTTC.

The chain couples TRBV5-6 to TRBJ2-7; D might be TRBD2 (6 bases). V lost 4 bases, J lost 4 bases, and 15 bases lay in between. This CDR3 has 14 amino acids. Per germline, CDR1 SGHDT and CDR2 YYEEEE. CDR3 coding DNA: TGTGCCAGCAGCCCGGGGGTCAATGTTTACGAGCAGTACTTC. Its protein product is CASSPGVNVYEQYF.

The CDR3 spells CASRVAGAYTEAFF. In DNA, the CDR3 is TGTGCCAGCAGGGTAGCAGGGGCTTACACTGAAGCTTTCTTT. The genes are TRBV28 and TRBJ1-1, with D perhaps matching TRBD1 (6 bases). Germline V gives CDR1 MDHEN, CDR2 SYDVKM. Trimming took 6 bases from V and 3 from J, leaving 14 bases between them. The CDR3 loop spans 14 amino acids.

V is TRBV29-1 and J is TRBJ1-1; D may be TRBD1 (5 bases). Trimming left V 7 bases short and J 5 bases short, with 11 bases between. The CDR3 sequence is 11 residues long. Germline CDR1 is SQVTM and CDR2 is ANQGSEA. The CDR3 sequence is CSGGGRTEAFF. DNA of the CDR3: TGCAGCGGCGGGGGAAGGACTGAAGCTTTCTTT.

This clone was seen only once. This rearrangement joins TRBV4-1 to TRBJ2-6, with D perhaps matching TRBD1 (6 bases). The V gene lost 7 bases and the J gene lost 1 base, with 17 bases spanning the gap. There are 17 residues in the CDR3. In germline, CDR1 is MGHRA, CDR2 YSYEKL. The CDR3 here is CASMPGTYLSGANVLTF. CDR3 in DNA: TGCGCCAGCATGCCCGGGACATACCTTTCTGGGGCCAACGTCCTGACTTTC.

This chain joins TRBV29-1 and TRBJ2-5; 10 positions match TRBD2. This CDR3 has 14 residues. The trim removed 7 bases at V and 5 bases at J, leaving 10 bases unmatched. Per germline, CDR1 SQVTM and CDR2 ANQGSEA. The CDR3 sequence: CSAPPQRGGETQYF. CDR3 nucleotides: TGCAGCGCCCCTCCCCAGCGGGGGGGCGAGACCCAGTACTTC.

This CDR3 is CASSVDRGYGGYTF. The CDR3, as DNA: TGTGCCAGTAGTGTGGACAGGGGTTACGGTGGCTACACCTTC. The chain carries TRBV19 and TRBJ1-2; TRBD1 matches at 9 bases. Germline V lookup: CDR1 LNHDA, CDR2 SQIVND (reference sequence). The CDR3 consists of 14 residues. V gave up 5 bases and J gave up 7 bases; unmatched junction bases: 8.

The chain uses TRBV15 and TRBJ1-2; maybe TRBD1 (6 bases). Trimming took off 1 base at V and 4 bases at J, with 13 bases between the two ends. The CDR3 sequence is 15 residues long. CDR1 LNHNV and CDR2 YYDKDF come from the germline V gene (reference sequence). CDR3 sequence reads: CATSRAVQGRYGYTF. The CDR3 DNA reads as TGTGCCACCAGCAGAGCGGTACAGGGACGCTATGGCTACACCTTC.

The chain joins TRBV18 to TRBJ1-5; a possible D gene is TRBD1 (5 bases). The germline CDR1 and CDR2 sequences are KGHSH and LQKENI. V dropped 5 bases and J dropped 3 bases, with 8 bases sitting between them. The CDR3 is 13 amino acids. The CDR3 reads CASSSGYNQPQHF. Here the CDR3 DNA reads TGTGCCAGCTCATCAGGGTACAATCAGCCCCAGCATTTT. Filled out from reference TRBV18 and TRBJ1-5, the complete variable domain reads NAGVMQNPRHLVRRRGQEARLRCSPMKGHSHVYWYRQLPEEGLKFMVYLQKENIIDESGMPKERFSAEFPKEGPSILRIQQVVRGDSAAYFCASSSGYNQPQHFGDGTRLSIL.

V usage is TRBV4-3 and J usage is TRBJ2-3, with 12 bases fitting TRBD2. Germline-derived CDR1 and CDR2 are LGHNA and YSLEER. The CDR3 runs 16 residues. With 0 bases clipped from V and 6 bases from J, the junction kept 4 bases outside the gene matches. CDR3 sequence: CASSQETSGSGDTQYF. The CDR3 coding sequence is TGCGCCAGCAGCCAAGAGACTAGCGGGAGCGGGGATACGCAGTATTTT.

The chain links TRBV24-1 to TRBJ2-1; D is perhaps TRBD1 (7 bases). Per germline, CDR1 KGHDR and CDR2 SFDVKD. This CDR3 region has 15 residues. Trimming took 4 bases from V and 12 from J, leaving 21 bases between them. In DNA, the CDR3 is TGTGCCACCAGTGACTGGGGCGGGGCAGGGGGAGGGCAGTTCTTC. As protein: CATSDWGGAGGGQFF.

The V call is TRBV23-1, the J call TRBJ1-1; D is unclear. TRBV23-1 is classed as an ORF, of uncertain function. CDR3 size: 19 residues. The V and J ends lost 0 bases and 5 bases respectively, with 25 bases between them. The CDR3 bases are TGCGCCAGCAGTCAATCGGCAATTTCAAAAAGGCGGTTGGTGACTGAAGCTTTCTTT. It translates to CASSQSAISKRRLVTEAFF.

Only one count was recorded for this clone. The rearrangement joins TRBV4-2 to TRBJ2-1, with 12 bases matching TRBD2. Germline CDR1 LGHNA, CDR2 YNFKEQ. With 1 base clipped from V and 7 bases from J, the junction kept 2 bases outside the gene matches. The CDR3 sequence is 15 residues long. CDR3 amino acids: CASSQGLAGGNEQFF. CDR3 DNA: TGTGCCAGCAGCCAAGGGCTAGCGGGAGGGAATGAGCAGTTCTTC.

This rearrangement joins TRBV30 to TRBJ1-6, with D perhaps TRBD1 (5 bases). The V gene's germline CDR1 is GTSNPN and CDR2 SVGIG (reference sequence). The CDR3 extends over 12 amino acids. Between the trimmed V and J ends, which lost 4 bases and 7 bases, there was a span of 8 bases. Here the CDR3 reads CAWTQGNSPLHF. The CDR3 DNA sequence: TGTGCCTGGACCCAGGGAAATTCACCCCTCCACTTT.

The V call is TRBV28, the J call TRBJ2-3; 10 nucleotides line up with TRBD1. The CDR3 loop spans 14 amino acids. Germline V gene data show CDR1 as MDHEN and CDR2 as SYDVKM. The J segment lost 7 bases and the V segment lost 8 bases, leaving 9 bases of the junction unmatched. The CDR3 DNA reads TGTGCCAGCTGGGGGACAGGGGAACCTTATACGCAGTATTTT. Protein product: CASWGTGEPYTQYF.